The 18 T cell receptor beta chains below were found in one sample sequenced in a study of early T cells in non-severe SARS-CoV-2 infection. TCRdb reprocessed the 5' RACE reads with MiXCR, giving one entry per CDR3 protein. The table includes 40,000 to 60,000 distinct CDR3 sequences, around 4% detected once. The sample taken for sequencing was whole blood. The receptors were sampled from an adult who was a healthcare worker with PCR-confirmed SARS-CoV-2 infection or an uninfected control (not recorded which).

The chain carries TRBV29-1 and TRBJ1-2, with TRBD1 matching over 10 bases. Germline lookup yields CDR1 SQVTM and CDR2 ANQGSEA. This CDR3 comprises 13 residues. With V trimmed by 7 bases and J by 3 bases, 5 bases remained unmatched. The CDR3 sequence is CSASDRGDYGYTF. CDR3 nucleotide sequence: TGCAGCGCCTCGGACAGGGGGGACTATGGCTACACCTTC.

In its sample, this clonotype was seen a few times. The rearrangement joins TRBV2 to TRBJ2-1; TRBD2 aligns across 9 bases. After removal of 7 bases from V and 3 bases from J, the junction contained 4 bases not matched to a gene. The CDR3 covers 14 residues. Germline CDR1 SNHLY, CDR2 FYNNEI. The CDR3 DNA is TGTGCCAGCATAGCGGGAGTAGGCTACAATGAGCAGTTCTTC. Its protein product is CASIAGVGYNEQFF. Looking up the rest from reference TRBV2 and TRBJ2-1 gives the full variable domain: EPEVTQTPSHQVTQMGQEVILRCVPISNHLYFYWYRQILGQKVEFLVSFYNNEISEKSEIFDDQFSVERPDGSNFTLKIRSTKLEDSAMYFCASIAGVGYNEQFFGPGTRLTVL.

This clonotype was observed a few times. The CDR3 nucleotides read TGTGCCAGCAGCTTTTCTAGCGGCCAAGAGACCCAGTACTTC. It specifies CASSFSSGQETQYF. This sequence joins TRBV7-6 and TRBJ2-5, with 7 bases that match TRBD2. V shed 3 bases, J shed 1 base, and the junction held 2 bases outside the gene matches. Per the germline V gene, CDR1 is SGHVS and CDR2 is FNYEAQ. The CDR3 contains 14 residues.

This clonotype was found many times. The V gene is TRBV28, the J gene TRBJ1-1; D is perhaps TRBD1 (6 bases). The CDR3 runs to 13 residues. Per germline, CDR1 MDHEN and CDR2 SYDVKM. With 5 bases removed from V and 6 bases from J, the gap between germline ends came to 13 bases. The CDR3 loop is CASSGYRVPEAFF. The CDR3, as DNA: TGTGCCAGCAGTGGATACAGGGTCCCTGAAGCTTTCTTT.

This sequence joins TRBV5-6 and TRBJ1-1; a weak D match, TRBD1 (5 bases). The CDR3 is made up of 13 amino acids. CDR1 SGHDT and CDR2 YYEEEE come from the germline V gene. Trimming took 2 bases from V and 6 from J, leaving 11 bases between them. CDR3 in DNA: TGTGCCAGCAGCTTAGTAAGGGGAGCTGAAGCTTTCTTT. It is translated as CASSLVRGAEAFF.

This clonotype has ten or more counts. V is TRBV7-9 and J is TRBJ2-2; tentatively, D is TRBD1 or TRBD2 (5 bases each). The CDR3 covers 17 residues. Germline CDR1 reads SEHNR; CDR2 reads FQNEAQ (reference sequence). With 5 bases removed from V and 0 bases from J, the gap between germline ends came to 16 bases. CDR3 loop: CASSAYRDATNTGELFF. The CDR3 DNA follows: TGTGCCAGCAGCGCCTACCGGGACGCAACGAACACCGGGGAGCTGTTTTTT.

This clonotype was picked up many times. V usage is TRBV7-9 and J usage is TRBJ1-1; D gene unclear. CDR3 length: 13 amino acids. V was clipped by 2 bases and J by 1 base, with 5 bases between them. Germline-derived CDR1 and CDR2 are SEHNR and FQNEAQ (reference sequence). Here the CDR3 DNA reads TGTGCCAGCAGCTTAACGGAGAACACTGAAGCTTTCTTT. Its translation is CASSLTENTEAFF.

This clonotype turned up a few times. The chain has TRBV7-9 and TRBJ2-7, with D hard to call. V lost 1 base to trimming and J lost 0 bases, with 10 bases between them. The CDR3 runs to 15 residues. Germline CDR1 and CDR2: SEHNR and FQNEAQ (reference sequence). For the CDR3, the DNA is TGTGCCAGCAGCTTAGTCGGTCCAAGCTCCTACGAGCAGTACTTC. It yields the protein CASSLVGPSSYEQYF.

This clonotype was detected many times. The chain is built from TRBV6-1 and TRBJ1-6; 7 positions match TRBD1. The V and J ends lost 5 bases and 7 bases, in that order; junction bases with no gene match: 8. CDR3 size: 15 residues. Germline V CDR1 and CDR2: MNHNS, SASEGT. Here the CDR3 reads CASSLGEGANSPLHF. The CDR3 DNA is TGTGCCAGCAGTCTTGGGGAGGGGGCCAATTCACCCCTCCACTTT.

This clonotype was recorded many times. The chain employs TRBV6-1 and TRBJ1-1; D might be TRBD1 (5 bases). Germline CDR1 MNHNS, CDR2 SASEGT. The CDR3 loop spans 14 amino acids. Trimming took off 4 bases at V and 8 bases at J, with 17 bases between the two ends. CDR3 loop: CASSVAWGGVEAFF. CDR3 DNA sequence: TGTGCCAGCAGTGTCGCATGGGGGGGGGTGGAAGCTTTCTTT.

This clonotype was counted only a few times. The CDR3 protein is CAISSKSALGAYEQYF. CDR3 DNA sequence: TGTGCCATCAGTAGCAAGTCCGCCTTAGGGGCATACGAGCAGTACTTC. The J gene is TRBJ2-7, the V gene TRBV10-3; perhaps TRBD1 as D (5 bases). Per germline, CDR1 ENHRY and CDR2 SYGVKD. Between the trimmed V and J ends, which lost 5 bases and 4 bases, there was a span of 21 bases. This CDR3 region has 16 residues.

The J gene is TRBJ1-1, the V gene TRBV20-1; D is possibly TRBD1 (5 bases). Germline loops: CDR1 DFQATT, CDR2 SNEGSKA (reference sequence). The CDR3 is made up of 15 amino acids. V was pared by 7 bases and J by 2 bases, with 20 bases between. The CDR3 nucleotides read TGCAGTGGCCCAACGGGGCGGGCCGACAACACTGAAGCTTTCTTT. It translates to CSGPTGRADNTEAFF.

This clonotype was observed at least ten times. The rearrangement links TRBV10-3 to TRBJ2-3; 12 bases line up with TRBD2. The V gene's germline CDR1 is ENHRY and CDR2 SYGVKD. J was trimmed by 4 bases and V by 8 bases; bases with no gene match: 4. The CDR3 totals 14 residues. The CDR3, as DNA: TGTGCCATCGGGCTAGCGGGAGGGGCAGATACGCAGTATTTT. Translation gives CAIGLAGGADTQYF.

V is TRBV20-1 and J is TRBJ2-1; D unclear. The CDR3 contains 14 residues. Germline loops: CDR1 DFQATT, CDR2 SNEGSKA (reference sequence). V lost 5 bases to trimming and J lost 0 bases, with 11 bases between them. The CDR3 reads CSAPITYSYNEQFF. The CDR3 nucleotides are TGCAGTGCTCCGATTACCTACTCCTACAATGAGCAGTTCTTC.

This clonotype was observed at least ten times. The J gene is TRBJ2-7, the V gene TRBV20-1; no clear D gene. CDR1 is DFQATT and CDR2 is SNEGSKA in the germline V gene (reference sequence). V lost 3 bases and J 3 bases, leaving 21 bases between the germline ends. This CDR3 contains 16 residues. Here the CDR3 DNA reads TGCAGTGCTAGGAACCCCGGGCAGGCCGACGACTACGAGCAGTACTTC. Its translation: CSARNPGQADDYEQYF.

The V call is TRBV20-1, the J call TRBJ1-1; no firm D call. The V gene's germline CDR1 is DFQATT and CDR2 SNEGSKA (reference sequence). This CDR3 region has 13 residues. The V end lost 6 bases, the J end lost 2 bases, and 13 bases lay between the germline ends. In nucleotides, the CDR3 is TGCAGTGCGATCCCGCAGGTAAACACTGAAGCTTTCTTT. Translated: CSAIPQVNTEAFF.

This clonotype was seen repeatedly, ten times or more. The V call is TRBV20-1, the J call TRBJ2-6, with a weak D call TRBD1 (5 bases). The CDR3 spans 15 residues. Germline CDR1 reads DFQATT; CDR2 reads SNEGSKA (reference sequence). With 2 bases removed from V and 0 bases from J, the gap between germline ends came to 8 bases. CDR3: CSARPRGSGANVLTF. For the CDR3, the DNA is TGCAGTGCTAGACCTAGGGGCTCTGGGGCCAACGTCCTGACTTTC.

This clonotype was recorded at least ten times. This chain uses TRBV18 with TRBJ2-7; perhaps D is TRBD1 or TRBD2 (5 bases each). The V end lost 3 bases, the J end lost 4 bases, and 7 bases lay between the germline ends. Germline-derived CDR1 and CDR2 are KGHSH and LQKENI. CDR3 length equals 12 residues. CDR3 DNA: TGTGCCAGCTCACCCGAGGGGTACGAGCAGTACTTC. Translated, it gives CASSPEGYEQYF.